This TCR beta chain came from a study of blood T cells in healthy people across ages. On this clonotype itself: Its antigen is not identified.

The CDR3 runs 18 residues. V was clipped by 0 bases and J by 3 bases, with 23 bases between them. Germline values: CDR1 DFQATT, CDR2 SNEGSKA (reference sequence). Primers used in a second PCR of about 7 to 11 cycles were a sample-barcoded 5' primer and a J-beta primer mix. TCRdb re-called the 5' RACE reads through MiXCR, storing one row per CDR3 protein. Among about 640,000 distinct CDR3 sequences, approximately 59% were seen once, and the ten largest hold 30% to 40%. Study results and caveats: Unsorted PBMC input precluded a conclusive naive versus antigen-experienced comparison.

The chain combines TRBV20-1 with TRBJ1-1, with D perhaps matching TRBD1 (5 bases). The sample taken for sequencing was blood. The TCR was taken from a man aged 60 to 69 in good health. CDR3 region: CSARDPARITRGDTEAFF. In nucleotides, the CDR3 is TGCAGTGCTAGAGATCCCGCACGAATAACTCGGGGGGACACTGAAGCTTTCTTT.